This T cell receptor beta chain was recorded in a study of blood T cell repertoires in COVID-19. In the study overall: PBMCs, B-cell-depleted T cells, or T cells were the source of the cDNA or gDNA that made up the material.

Clones were read by immunoSEQ multiplex PCR, and TCRdb kept only the in-frame ones, dropping some. This sample yields roughly 55,000 clones, of which 80% to 85% are seen a single time; roughly 2% belongs to the top ten. The clonotype originates from a woman aged 55-75 years with acute or convalescent COVID-19. Sequencing was done on a sample of peripheral blood.

The DNA of the CDR3 is TGTGCCAGCCTCGGCGGGGGGACTAACAATGAGCAGTTCTTC. Amino acids: CASLGGGTNNEQFF. The V gene is TRBV6-5, the J gene TRBJ2-1, with 8 bases matching TRBD2. The CDR3 consists of 14 residues. Germline lookup yields CDR1 MNHEY and CDR2 SVGAGI. Trimming cost V 8 bases and J 5 bases; bases outside gene matches: 8.